Listed below are T cell receptor beta chains from one sample, sequenced in a study of T cells in tuberculosis. Measured with immunoSEQ multiplex PCR; TCRdb has only the in-frame clones, and not every one. The table lists about 34,000 clones, approximately 89% of them singletons. This specimen was PBMCs, taken at tuberculosis diagnosis. The receptors stem from an adult with tuberculosis. The CDR3 runs from the conserved cysteine through the conserved F or W. The D gene is left open where the match is weak. Clone size, where shown, is once, few, many, or a class for clones that have expanded.

cdr3_length,clone_size,j_call,d_call,v_call,cdr3_aa,cdr3_nt
14,.,TRBJ1-5,TRBD1,TRBV28,CASSKGQGPQPQHF,TGTGCCAGCAGTAAAGGACAGGGCCCCCAGCCCCAGCATTTT
13,.,TRBJ1-2,.,TRBV5-1,CASRVAENYGYTF,TGCGCCAGCAGGGTGGCAGAAAACTATGGCTACACCTTC
17,.,TRBJ1-5,TRBD1,TRBV19,CAIRRGQGLDSNQPQHF,TGTGCCATTCGGCGTGGACAGGGCTTAGATAGCAATCAGCCCCAGCATTTT
14,.,TRBJ2-7,.,TRBV7-2,CASSLKTGAYEQYF,TGTGCCAGCAGCTTAAAAACGGGGGCCTACGAGCAGTACTTC
15,.,TRBJ1-5,.,TRBV6-5,CASSYLGSKEWPQHF,TGTGCCAGCAGTTACCTCGGGTCCAAGGAATGGCCCCAGCATTTT
14,.,TRBJ2-3,TRBD1,TRBV5-1,CASSPDRNTDTQYF,TGCGCCAGCAGCCCGGACAGGAACACAGATACGCAGTATTTT
15,.,TRBJ2-3,TRBD2,TRBV6-1,CASSGRGDNTDTQYF,TGTGCCAGCAGTGGGCGGGGGGATAATACAGATACGCAGTATTTT
17,.,TRBJ2-5,TRBD1,TRBV7-2,CASSSSRGQKRRETQYF,TGTGCCAGCAGCTCAAGTAGGGGGCAAAAAAGGAGGGAGACCCAGTACTTC
12,few,TRBJ1-5,.,TRBV19,CASSLLNQPQHF,TGTGCCAGTAGTTTACTCAATCAGCCCCAGCATTTT
15,.,TRBJ2-1,.,TRBV5-1,CASSWLQGFGNEQFF,TGCGCCAGCAGCTGGCTACAGGGTTTCGGGAATGAGCAGTTCTTC
13,.,TRBJ1-1,.,TRBV11-2,CASSFNGNTEAFF,TGTGCCAGCAGCTTCAACGGGAACACTGAAGCTTTCTTT
12,.,TRBJ2-7,.,TRBV2,CASRTLGYEQYF,TGTGCCAGCAGGACACTAGGCTACGAGCAGTACTTC
17,once,TRBJ2-2,TRBD2,TRBV6-4,CASSRLAGGANTGELFF,TGTGCCAGCAGCAGACTAGCGGGGGGAGCGAACACCGGGGAGCTGTTTTTT
15,.,TRBJ2-1,TRBD2,TRBV11-2,CASTPLAGGVNEQFF,TGTGCCAGCACCCCACTAGCGGGGGGCGTCAATGAGCAGTTCTTC
18,once,TRBJ1-6,.,TRBV30,CAWSVSRLSGAYNSPLHF,TGTGCCTGGAGTGTATCCCGGCTTAGCGGTGCCTATAATTCACCCCTCCACTTT
13,.,TRBJ2-3,.,TRBV27,CASSRGPTDTQYF,TGTGCCAGCAGCCGAGGGCCCACAGATACGCAGTATTTT
15,.,TRBJ1-5,.,TRBV5-1,CASSLGGWGNQPQHF,TGCGCCAGCAGCCTTGGCGGTTGGGGCAATCAGCCCCAGCATTTT
17,.,TRBJ2-6,TRBD2,TRBV28,CASTLGGVGAGANVLTF,TGTGCCAGCACCCTGGGGGGGGTAGGTGCTGGGGCCAACGTCCTGACTTTC
16,.,TRBJ2-7,.,TRBV6-4,CASSGADKGDSYEQYF,TGTGCCAGCAGTGGCGCTGACAAGGGAGACTCCTACGAGCAGTACTTC
14,.,TRBJ1-1,.,TRBV5-1,CASSLGVPNTEAFF,TGCGCCAGCAGCTTGGGAGTCCCGAACACTGAAGCTTTCTTT
13,.,TRBJ1-5,.,TRBV6-1,CASIAGGNQPQHF,TGTGCCAGCATAGCGGGGGGCAATCAGCCCCAGCATTTT
15,.,TRBJ2-5,.,TRBV9,CASSSGGGLQETQYF,TGTGCCAGCAGCTCCGGTGGGGGGTTACAAGAGACCCAGTACTTC
13,.,TRBJ1-1,.,TRBV5-4,CASSPIQNTEAFF,TGTGCCAGCAGCCCCATACAGAACACTGAAGCTTTCTTT
15,.,TRBJ2-7,.,TRBV11-1,CASSLPTGLSHEQYF,TGTGCCAGCAGCCTCCCGACAGGACTTAGCCACGAGCAGTACTTC
15,.,TRBJ2-2,TRBD2,TRBV10-3,CAIGTSGGGTGELFF,TGTGCCATCGGCACTAGCGGGGGCGGGACCGGGGAGCTGTTTTTT
13,.,TRBJ1-2,TRBD1,TRBV30,CAYNRGAGYGYTF,TGTGCCTATAACAGGGGAGCGGGCTATGGCTACACCTTC
14,.,TRBJ1-6,TRBD1,TRBV30,CAWGIGTGYSPLHF,TGTGCCTGGGGAATCGGGACAGGCTATTCACCCCTCCACTTT
13,.,TRBJ2-4,.,TRBV10-1,CASSASNGDIQYF,TGCGCCAGCAGTGCGTCCAATGGAGACATTCAGTACTTC
13,.,TRBJ2-1,.,TRBV5-4,CASSLDSYNEQFF,TGTGCCAGCAGCTTGGACAGTTACAATGAGCAGTTCTTC
14,.,TRBJ1-4,.,TRBV6-5,CASSPRASNEKLFF,TGTGCCAGCAGTCCGCGGGCGTCTAATGAAAAACTGTTTTTT
14,.,TRBJ2-1,.,TRBV25-1,CASSESEGYNEQFF,TGTGCCAGCAGTGAATCAGAGGGCTACAATGAGCAGTTCTTC
17,once,TRBJ1-1,.,TRBV27,CASSFYRGGKGNTEAFF,TGTGCCAGCAGTTTTTATCGGGGAGGGAAGGGGAACACTGAAGCTTTCTTT
14,.,TRBJ1-4,TRBD1,TRBV5-1,CASSPGQPNEKLFF,TGCGCCAGCAGCCCGGGACAGCCTAATGAAAAACTGTTTTTT
15,once,TRBJ2-1,TRBD2,TRBV10-1,CASSPTSGGYNEQFF,TGCGCCAGCAGTCCCACTAGCGGGGGCTACAATGAGCAGTTCTTC
16,.,TRBJ2-1,TRBD1,TRBV27,CASSPSQGGSYNEQFF,TGTGCCAGCAGTCCGTCACAGGGGGGCTCGTACAATGAGCAGTTCTTC
15,.,TRBJ2-1,.,TRBV11-2,CASSRARGGYNEQFF,TGTGCCAGCAGCCGTGCTAGGGGGGGCTACAATGAGCAGTTCTTC
14,.,TRBJ1-2,.,TRBV28,CASSPSDTNYVYTF,TGTGCCAGCAGTCCAAGTGACACGAATTATGTCTACACCTTC
14,.,TRBJ1-6,.,TRBV5-4,CASSHQRVNSPLHF,TGTGCCAGCAGCCACCAGCGGGTCAATTCACCCCTCCACTTT
13,few,TRBJ1-2,.,TRBV30,CACQAPGQEGYTF,TGTGCCTGTCAAGCCCCGGGACAAGAGGGCTACACCTTC
16,.,TRBJ2-1,.,TRBV7-6,CASSLGPGFPYNEQFF,TGTGCCAGCAGCTTAGGTCCAGGTTTCCCCTACAATGAGCAGTTCTTC
13,.,TRBJ1-2,TRBD1,TRBV30,CAWSGQGLYGYTF,TGTGCCTGGAGCGGACAGGGGCTCTATGGCTACACCTTC
15,few,TRBJ2-5,TRBD1,TRBV5-1,CASSGLGQGQETQYF,TGCGCCAGCAGTGGTCTTGGACAGGGCCAAGAGACCCAGTACTTC
14,.,TRBJ1-2,.,TRBV11-2,CASSLDLRLYGYTF,TGTGCCAGCAGCTTAGATCTGCGCCTCTATGGCTACACCTTC
12,.,TRBJ2-7,.,TRBV7-2,CASSPQVHEQYF,TGTGCCAGCAGCCCCCAGGTCCACGAGCAGTACTTC
13,.,TRBJ2-7,TRBD1,TRBV28,CASNDRVSYEQYF,TGTGCCAGCAATGACAGGGTCTCCTACGAGCAGTACTTC
16,.,TRBJ2-1,TRBD2,TRBV5-4,CASRPTSGGHYNEQFF,TGTGCCAGCAGACCGACTAGCGGGGGGCACTACAATGAGCAGTTCTTC
13,.,TRBJ2-6,.,TRBV5-1,CASMRAGANVLTF,TGCGCCAGCATGAGGGCTGGGGCCAACGTCCTGACTTTC
13,.,TRBJ1-6,.,TRBV6-4,CASGLRVNSPLHF,TGTGCCAGTGGGCTGAGGGTTAATTCACCCCTCCACTTT
15,.,TRBJ1-5,.,TRBV15,CATSRPGYSNQPQHF,TGTGCCACCAGCAGACCAGGGTATAGCAATCAGCCCCAGCATTTT
15,.,TRBJ2-3,TRBD2,TRBV11-2,CASSDRGGFADTQYF,TGTGCCAGCAGCGATCGGGGGGGCTTTGCAGATACGCAGTATTTT
13,.,TRBJ1-6,.,TRBV6-5,CASSYGGYSPLHF,TGTGCCAGCAGTTACGGGGGGTACTCACCCCTCCACTTT
13,.,TRBJ1-6,.,TRBV4-3,CASSQRPNSPLHF,TGCGCCAGCAGCCAACGTCCGAATTCACCCCTCCACTTT
14,.,TRBJ2-7,TRBD1,TRBV5-4,CASSWDRAPYEQYF,TGTGCCAGCAGCTGGGACAGGGCCCCCTACGAGCAGTACTTC
17,.,TRBJ2-3,TRBD1,TRBV5-1,CASSLVTGEEDTDTQYF,TGCGCCAGCAGCTTGGTGACAGGGGAGGAGGACACAGATACGCAGTATTTT
17,.,TRBJ2-3,TRBD2,TRBV30,CAWSVRVLAGGQDTQYF,TGTGCCTGGAGTGTTCGGGTGCTAGCGGGGGGGCAAGATACGCAGTATTTT
16,.,TRBJ2-3,.,TRBV5-5,CASRAPGGTSTDTQYF,TGTGCCAGCAGGGCGCCTGGTGGGACTAGCACAGATACGCAGTATTTT